Listed below are T cell receptor beta chains from one sample, sequenced in a study of human T cells and chemical hapten exposure. TCRdb redid the calling of the RACE reads with MiXCR, one entry per CDR3 protein. This repertoire shows about 190,000 distinct CDR3 sequences, 24% found once; its top ten account for 2% to 2.5%. Sequenced material: whole blood, taken in connection with sensitization to the hapten diphenylcyclopropenone (DPC). Receptors originate from a woman between 35 and 50 years old with alopecia areata. Some clones in this sample may be carry-over from other donors' samples. CDR3s include the opening cysteine and the closing phenylalanine or tryptophan. Each record gives: CDR3 length, clone size, V gene, J gene, D gene, CDR3 protein, CDR3 DNA. A D gene is named only where the DNA matches it firmly. Not every row has a clone size; where given, it reads once, few, many or a size class.

16,few,TRBV4-2,TRBJ2-6,-,CASSQDRGSGANVLTF,TGTGCCAGCAGCCAAGACCGGGGGTCCGGGGCCAACGTCCTGACTTTC
13,few,TRBV20-1,TRBJ2-5,-,CSARSGQQETQYF,TGCAGTGCTAGGTCGGGGCAGCAAGAGACCCAGTACTTC
16,few,TRBV11-3,TRBJ2-3,-,CASSLGASRHTDTQYF,TGTGCCAGCAGCTTAGGGGCCAGTAGGCACACAGATACGCAGTATTTT
14,-,TRBV20-1,TRBJ1-1,TRBD1,CSASFQGGNTEAFF,TGCAGTGCTAGTTTCCAGGGGGGGAACACTGAAGCTTTCTTT
14,-,TRBV29-1,TRBJ1-1,-,CSVDGMSLNTEAFF,TGCAGCGTTGATGGTATGAGTTTGAACACTGAAGCTTTCTTT
17,-,TRBV20-1,TRBJ2-1,TRBD2,CSALTFGLEETYNEQFF,TGCAGTGCTCTTACATTTGGACTAGAAGAGACCTACAATGAGCAGTTCTTC
16,many,TRBV4-3,TRBJ2-1,-,CASSQEEWELRDEQFF,TGCGCCAGCAGCCAAGAGGAGTGGGAGCTCCGGGATGAGCAGTTCTTC
16,few,TRBV4-1,TRBJ1-6,TRBD1,CASSLSGTGTNSPLHF,TGCGCCAGCAGCCTTTCCGGGACAGGGACCAATTCACCCCTCCACTTT
13,few,TRBV29-1,TRBJ1-1,TRBD1,CSAKTGANTEAFF,TGCAGCGCCAAGACAGGGGCAAACACTGAAGCTTTCTTT
15,-,TRBV7-9,TRBJ2-2,TRBD2,CASSLTSGSHGELFF,TGTGCCAGCAGCTTAACTAGCGGGAGCCACGGGGAGCTGTTTTTT
16,-,TRBV5-1,TRBJ2-3,TRBD2,CASSSGLAGRTDTQYF,TGCGCCAGCAGCTCCGGACTAGCGGGGCGCACAGATACGCAGTATTTT
14,few,TRBV20-1,TRBJ2-1,TRBD2,CSIKRIGLAGEQFF,TGCAGTATCAAGCGGATCGGACTAGCGGGTGAGCAGTTCTTC
16,many,TRBV5-6,TRBJ2-3,TRBD2,CASSAPGLAGTDTQYF,TGTGCCAGCAGCGCTCCGGGACTAGCGGGCACAGATACGCAGTATTTT
11,few,TRBV6-5,TRBJ2-1,-,CASLGRGRQFF,TGTGCCAGCCTCGGCAGGGGTAGGCAGTTCTTC
15,-,TRBV20-1,TRBJ2-7,-,CSARDRGTNSYEQYF,TGCAGTGCTAGAGATCGGGGGACAAACTCCTACGAGCAGTACTTC
15,-,TRBV30,TRBJ2-1,TRBD2,CAWSKTGLAGDEQFF,TGTGCCTGGAGCAAAACCGGACTAGCGGGAGATGAGCAGTTCTTC
16,few,TRBV5-1,TRBJ2-6,-,CASSTGPTSGANVLTF,TGCGCCAGCAGCACAGGACCGACCTCTGGGGCCAACGTCCTGACTTTC
12,few,TRBV25-1,TRBJ1-6,-,CASSVQDSPLHF,TGTGCCAGCAGTGTCCAAGATTCACCCCTCCACTTT
13,-,TRBV5-1,TRBJ2-3,-,CATKAPSTDTQYF,TGCGCCACCAAGGCGCCCAGCACAGATACGCAGTATTTT
14,many,TRBV28,TRBJ1-1,TRBD1,CASTSGGLNTEAFF,TGTGCCAGCACTTCAGGGGGCCTGAACACTGAAGCTTTCTTT
15,-,TRBV12-3/TRBV12-4,TRBJ2-3,-,CASSRDGASTDTQYF,TGTGCCAGCAGCAGGGACGGAGCAAGCACAGATACGCAGTATTTT
13,-,TRBV29-1,TRBJ2-1,-,CSVDRVRDGEQFF,TGCAGCGTTGATCGGGTCCGGGACGGTGAGCAGTTCTTC
15,-,TRBV6-6,TRBJ1-1,TRBD1,CASSYWGQGGTEAFF,TGTGCCAGCAGTTACTGGGGACAGGGAGGTACTGAAGCTTTCTTT
12,few,TRBV3-1,TRBJ2-3,-,CASSQEGYTQYF,TGTGCCAGCAGCCAAGAAGGGTATACGCAGTATTTT
13,-,TRBV29-1,TRBJ2-7,-,CSVLLLSSYEQYF,TGCAGCGTCTTGCTTCTTTCTTCCTACGAGCAGTACTTC
14,few,TRBV7-2,TRBJ1-4,-,CASAPDSLNEKLFF,TGTGCCAGCGCTCCTGACAGCCTTAATGAAAAACTGTTTTTT
14,few,TRBV4-2,TRBJ2-1,TRBD2,CASSQGLAGEEQFF,TGTGCCAGCAGCCAAGGACTAGCGGGAGAAGAACAGTTCTTC
15,-,TRBV6-2/TRBV6-3,TRBJ2-7,-,CASSYTLDGSYEQYF,TGTGCCAGCAGTTACACCCTGGACGGTTCCTACGAGCAGTACTTC
12,few,TRBV4-1,TRBJ2-1,-,CATSGLSNEQFF,TGCGCCACCTCGGGACTCTCCAATGAGCAGTTCTTC
16,few,TRBV5-1,TRBJ2-3,-,CASSLAGVVGTDTQYF,TGCGCCAGCAGCTTGGCAGGGGTAGTGGGTACAGATACGCAGTATTTT
15,-,TRBV20-1,TRBJ1-2,-,CSARDWGQANYGYTF,TGCAGTGCTAGAGATTGGGGGCAGGCTAACTATGGCTACACCTTC
15,few,TRBV6-2/TRBV6-3,TRBJ2-1,TRBD2,CASSPGLAGGAEQFF,TGTGCCAGCAGCCCAGGACTAGCGGGAGGGGCTGAGCAGTTCTTC
13,-,TRBV20-1,TRBJ2-5,-,CSARGPTGETQYF,TGCAGTGCTAGAGGTCCTACCGGAGAGACCCAGTACTTC
12,-,TRBV20-1,TRBJ1-5,TRBD1,CSARTGHQPQHF,TGCAGTGCTCGGACAGGACATCAGCCCCAGCATTTT
14,many,TRBV28,TRBJ2-3,-,CASTYSTAADTQYF,TGTGCCAGCACTTACTCTACTGCTGCCGATACGCAGTATTTT
15,-,TRBV7-9,TRBJ2-3,TRBD1,CASSTGQGRTDTQYF,TGTGCCAGCAGCACCGGACAGGGGCGCACAGATACGCAGTATTTT
15,few,TRBV20-1,TRBJ2-7,-,CSARDDGGLTYEQYF,TGCAGTGCTAGAGATGATGGAGGCCTCACCTACGAGCAGTACTTC
13,-,TRBV5-5,TRBJ2-5,TRBD1,CASSGTGQETQYF,TGTGCCAGCAGCGGGACAGGGCAAGAGACCCAGTACTTC
16,few,TRBV9,TRBJ1-4,-,CASSVGGARINEKLFF,TGTGCCAGCAGCGTTGGGGGGGCCCGGATTAATGAAAAACTGTTTTTT
13,many,TRBV29-1,TRBJ1-1,-,CSVDRGPVTEAFF,TGCAGCGTTGACCGGGGGCCCGTAACTGAAGCTTTCTTT
16,-,TRBV4-2,TRBJ1-3,-,CASSQGEGSSGNTIYF,TGTGCCAGCAGCCAAGGAGAGGGGAGCTCTGGAAACACCATATATTTT
14,many,TRBV27,TRBJ2-1,-,CASSLGGSYNEQFF,TGTGCCAGCAGTTTGGGCGGATCGTACAATGAGCAGTTCTTC
13,-,TRBV6-6,TRBJ2-2,-,CASQLVATGELFF,TGTGCCAGCCAACTAGTAGCTACCGGGGAGCTGTTTTTT
13,many,TRBV29-1,TRBJ1-4,-,CSVERVEGEKLFF,TGCAGCGTCGAACGAGTTGAGGGTGAAAAACTGTTTTTT
14,-,TRBV5-5,TRBJ1-1,-,CASSLLQTGTEAFF,TGTGCCAGCAGCTTGTTGCAGACGGGGACTGAAGCTTTCTTT
16,few,TRBV7-6,TRBJ2-3,-,CASSPRLQGFTDTQYF,TGTGCCAGCAGCCCCAGGTTACAGGGATTCACAGATACGCAGTATTTT
15,many,TRBV9,TRBJ1-6,TRBD1,CASSPWDSPNSPLHF,TGTGCCAGCAGCCCGTGGGACAGCCCCAATTCACCCCTCCACTTT
14,few,TRBV28,TRBJ1-1,-,CASSVSGMNTEAFF,TGTGCCAGCAGCGTGAGTGGCATGAACACTGAAGCTTTCTTT
15,-,TRBV9,TRBJ2-5,-,CASSVDRQGQETQYF,TGTGCCAGCAGCGTAGACAGGCAAGGCCAAGAGACCCAGTACTTC
21,few,TRBV7-9,TRBJ1-5,-,CASSSLRFPRQSEPSNQPQHF,TGTGCCAGCAGCTCTCTTCGCTTTCCGAGACAGTCGGAACCTAGCAATCAGCCCCAGCATTTT
12,-,TRBV2,TRBJ1-1,-,CASRSTGTEAFF,TGTGCCAGCAGATCAACCGGCACTGAAGCTTTCTTT
14,few,TRBV6-6,TRBJ1-1,-,CASSYSAGRTEAFF,TGTGCCAGCAGTTACTCCGCTGGACGCACTGAAGCTTTCTTT
17,-,TRBV28,TRBJ2-2,TRBD2,CASSSLSSGRASGELFF,TGTGCCAGCAGTAGCCTCTCTAGCGGGAGGGCGAGCGGGGAGCTGTTTTTT
15,-,TRBV7-2,TRBJ1-6,-,CASSLAEGGYSPLHF,TGTGCCAGCAGCTTAGCGGAGGGCGGATATTCACCCCTCCACTTT
16,-,TRBV29-1,TRBJ2-3,-,CSVEGREVMGTDTQYF,TGCAGCGTTGAAGGGAGGGAGGTGATGGGGACAGATACGCAGTATTTT